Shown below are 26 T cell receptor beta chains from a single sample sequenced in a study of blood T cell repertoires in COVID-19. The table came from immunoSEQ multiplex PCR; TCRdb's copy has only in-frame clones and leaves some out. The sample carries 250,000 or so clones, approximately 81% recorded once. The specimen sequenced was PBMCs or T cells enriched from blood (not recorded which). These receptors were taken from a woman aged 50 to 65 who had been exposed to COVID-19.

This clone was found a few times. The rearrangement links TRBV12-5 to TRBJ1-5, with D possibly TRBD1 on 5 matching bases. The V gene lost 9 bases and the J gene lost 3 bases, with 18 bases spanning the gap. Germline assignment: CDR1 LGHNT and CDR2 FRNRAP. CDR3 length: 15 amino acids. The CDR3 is CASGSGDMVNQPQHF. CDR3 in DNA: TGTGCTAGCGGGTCGGGGGATATGGTCAATCAGCCCCAGCATTTT.

This CDR3 reads CASRRGTGVYEQYF. The CDR3 nucleotides read TGTGCCAGCAGGCGTGGGACAGGGGTCTACGAGCAGTACTTC. The rearrangement joins TRBV6-5 to TRBJ2-7, with 10 bases identical to TRBD1. V dropped 6 bases and J dropped 3; count of bases not matched to a gene: 5. CDR1 is MNHEY, CDR2 SVGAGI, per germline. This CDR3 is 14 amino acids long.

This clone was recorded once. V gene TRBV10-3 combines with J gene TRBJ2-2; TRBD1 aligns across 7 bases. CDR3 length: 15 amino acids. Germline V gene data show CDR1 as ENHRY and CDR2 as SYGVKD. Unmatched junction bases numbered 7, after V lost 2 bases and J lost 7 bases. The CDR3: CAISEANRGVGELFF. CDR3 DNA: TGTGCCATCAGTGAGGCCAACAGGGGCGTCGGGGAGCTGTTTTTT.

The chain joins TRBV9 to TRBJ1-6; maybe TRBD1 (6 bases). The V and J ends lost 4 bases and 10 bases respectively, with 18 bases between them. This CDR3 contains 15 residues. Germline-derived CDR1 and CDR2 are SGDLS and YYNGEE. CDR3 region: CASSPGDRGTSPLHF. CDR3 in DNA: TGTGCCAGCAGCCCAGGGGACCGGGGAACGTCACCCCTCCACTTT.

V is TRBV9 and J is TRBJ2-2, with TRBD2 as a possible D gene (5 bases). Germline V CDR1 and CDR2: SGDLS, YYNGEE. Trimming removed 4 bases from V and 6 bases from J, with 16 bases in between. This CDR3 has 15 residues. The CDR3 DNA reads TGTGCCAGCAGCCCCCGGGGAGCAGTATCCGGGGAGCTGTTTTTT. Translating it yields CASSPRGAVSGELFF.

CDR3 protein: CAISESTSGDGYTF. As DNA, the CDR3 is TGTGCCATCAGTGAGTCGACGTCGGGTGATGGCTACACCTTC. The chain employs TRBV10-3 and TRBJ1-2; D uncertain. CDR3 length: 14 residues. Trimming shortened V by 0 bases and J by 6 bases, and 11 bases separated the two germline ends. Germline V CDR1 and CDR2: ENHRY, SYGVKD.

The DNA for the CDR3 is TGTGCCAGCAGTTACACGCAGATGCCTAACACTGAAGCTTTCTTT. Encoded protein: CASSYTQMPNTEAFF. The chain employs TRBV6-5 and TRBJ1-1, with no clear D. The length of the CDR3 is 15 residues. Trimming cost V 2 bases and J 2 bases, with 12 bases left between them. CDR1 and CDR2 (germline): MNHEY, SVGAGI.

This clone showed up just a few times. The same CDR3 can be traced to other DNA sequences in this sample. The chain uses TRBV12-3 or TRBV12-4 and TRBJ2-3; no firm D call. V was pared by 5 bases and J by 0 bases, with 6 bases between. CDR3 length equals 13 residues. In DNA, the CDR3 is TGTGCCAGCAGTCCCCTTAGCACAGATACGCAGTATTTT. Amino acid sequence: CASSPLSTDTQYF.

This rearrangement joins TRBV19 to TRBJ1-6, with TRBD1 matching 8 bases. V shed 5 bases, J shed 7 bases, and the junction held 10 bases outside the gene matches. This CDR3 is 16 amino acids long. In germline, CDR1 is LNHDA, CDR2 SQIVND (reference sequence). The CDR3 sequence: CASSARTGLTNSPLHF. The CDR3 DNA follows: TGTGCCAGTAGTGCCCGGACAGGGTTAACCAATTCACCCCTCCACTTT.

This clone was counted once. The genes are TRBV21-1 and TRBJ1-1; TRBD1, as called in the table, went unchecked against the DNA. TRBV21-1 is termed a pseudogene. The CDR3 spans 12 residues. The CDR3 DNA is TGTGCCAGCCCATGCCCTGGCTCTGAAGCTTTCTTT. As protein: CASPCPGSEAFF.

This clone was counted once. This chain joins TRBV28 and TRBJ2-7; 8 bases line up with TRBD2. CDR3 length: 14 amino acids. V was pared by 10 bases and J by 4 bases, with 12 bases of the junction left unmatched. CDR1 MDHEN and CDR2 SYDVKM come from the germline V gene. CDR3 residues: CATGLAGTTYEQYF. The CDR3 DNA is TGTGCCACGGGATTAGCGGGGACGACTTACGAGCAGTACTTC.

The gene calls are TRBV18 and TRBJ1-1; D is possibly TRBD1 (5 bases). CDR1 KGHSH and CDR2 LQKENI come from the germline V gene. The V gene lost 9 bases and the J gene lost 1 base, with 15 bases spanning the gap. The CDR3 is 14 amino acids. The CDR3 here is CASMYETGNTEAFF. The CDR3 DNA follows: TGTGCCAGTATGTACGAAACAGGGAACACTGAAGCTTTCTTT.

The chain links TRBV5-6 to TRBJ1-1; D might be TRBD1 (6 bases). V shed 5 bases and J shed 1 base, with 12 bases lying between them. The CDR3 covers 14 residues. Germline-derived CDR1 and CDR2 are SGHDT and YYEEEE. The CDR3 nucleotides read TGTGCCAGCAGAGTAGGGGGGGAGAACACTGAAGCTTTCTTT. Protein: CASRVGGENTEAFF.

The CDR3 loop is CASSPQGDRGYTF. The CDR3 DNA sequence: TGTGCCAGCAGCCCACAGGGAGACCGGGGCTACACCTTC. V gene TRBV7-9 combines with J gene TRBJ1-2; tentatively, D is TRBD1 (6 bases). Trimming cost V 5 bases and J 8 bases, with 15 bases left between them. Germline loops: CDR1 SEHNR, CDR2 FQNEAQ (reference sequence). CDR3 length equals 13 residues.

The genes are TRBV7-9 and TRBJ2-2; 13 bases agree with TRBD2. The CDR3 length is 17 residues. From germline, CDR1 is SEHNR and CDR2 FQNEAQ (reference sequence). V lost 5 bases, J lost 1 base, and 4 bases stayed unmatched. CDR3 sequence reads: CASSRGLAGLNTGELFF. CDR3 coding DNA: TGTGCCAGCAGCCGGGGACTAGCGGGGTTGAACACCGGGGAGCTGTTTTTT.

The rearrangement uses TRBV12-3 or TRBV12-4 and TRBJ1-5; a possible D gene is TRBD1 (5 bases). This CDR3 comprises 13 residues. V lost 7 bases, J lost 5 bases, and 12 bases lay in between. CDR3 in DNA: TGTGCCAGCACCTCGGAAGGGGATCAGCCCCAGCATTTT. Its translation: CASTSEGDQPQHF.

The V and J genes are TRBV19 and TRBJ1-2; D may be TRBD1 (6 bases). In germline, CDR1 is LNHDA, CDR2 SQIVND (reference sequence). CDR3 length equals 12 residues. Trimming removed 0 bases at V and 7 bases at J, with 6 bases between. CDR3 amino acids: CASSIDRGGYTF. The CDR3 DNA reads TGTGCCAGTAGTATAGACAGGGGTGGCTACACCTTC.

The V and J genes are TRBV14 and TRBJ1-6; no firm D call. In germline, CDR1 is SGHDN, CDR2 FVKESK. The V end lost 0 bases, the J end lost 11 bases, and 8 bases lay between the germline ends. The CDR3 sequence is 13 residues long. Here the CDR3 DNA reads TGTGCCAGCAGCCAAGAAATATCAGCACCCCTCCACTTT. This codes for CASSQEISAPLHF.

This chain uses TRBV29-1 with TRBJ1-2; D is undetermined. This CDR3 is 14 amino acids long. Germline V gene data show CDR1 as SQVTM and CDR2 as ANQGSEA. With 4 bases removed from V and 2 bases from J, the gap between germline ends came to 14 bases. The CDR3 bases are TGCAGCGTTGGCCCCCAGACGGAGAACTATGGCTACACCTTC. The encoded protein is CSVGPQTENYGYTF.

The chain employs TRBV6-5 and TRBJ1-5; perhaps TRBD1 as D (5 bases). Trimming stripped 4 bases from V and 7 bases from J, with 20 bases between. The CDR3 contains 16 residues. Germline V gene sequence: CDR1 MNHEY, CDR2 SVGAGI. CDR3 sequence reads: CASSSLRGVGGQPQHF. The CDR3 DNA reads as TGTGCCAGCAGTTCACTTCGGGGCGTCGGAGGGCAGCCCCAGCATTTT.

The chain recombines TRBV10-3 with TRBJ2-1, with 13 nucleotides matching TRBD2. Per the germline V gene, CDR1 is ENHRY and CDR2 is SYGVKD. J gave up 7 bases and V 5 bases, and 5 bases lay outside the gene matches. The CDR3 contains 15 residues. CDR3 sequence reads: CAISPRTSGGNEQFF. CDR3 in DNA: TGTGCCATCAGTCCCCGGACTAGCGGGGGAAATGAGCAGTTCTTC.

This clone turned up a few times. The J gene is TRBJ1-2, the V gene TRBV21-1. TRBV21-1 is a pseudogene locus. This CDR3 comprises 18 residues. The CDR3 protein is CASSTPHRGGSINYGYTF. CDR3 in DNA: TGTGCCAGCAGCACGCCTCATCGGGGAGGGAGCATTAACTATGGCTACACCTTC.

The CDR3 is CASSFPGGASGNIQYF. The CDR3 region has the DNA TGTGCCAGCAGCTTTCCGGGGGGGGCCTCCGGGAACATTCAGTACTTC. This chain links TRBV11-2 with TRBJ2-4, with 8 positions matching TRBD2. J lost 7 bases, V lost 3 bases, and 11 bases had no gene match. The CDR3 has 16 residues. The V gene's germline CDR1 is SGHAT and CDR2 FQNNGV.

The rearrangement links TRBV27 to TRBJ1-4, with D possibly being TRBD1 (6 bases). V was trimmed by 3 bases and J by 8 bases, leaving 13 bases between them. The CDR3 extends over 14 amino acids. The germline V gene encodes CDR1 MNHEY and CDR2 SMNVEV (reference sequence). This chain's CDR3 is CASSFGGAREKLFF. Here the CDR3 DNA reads TGTGCCAGCAGTTTCGGGGGGGCCCGGGAAAAACTGTTTTTT.

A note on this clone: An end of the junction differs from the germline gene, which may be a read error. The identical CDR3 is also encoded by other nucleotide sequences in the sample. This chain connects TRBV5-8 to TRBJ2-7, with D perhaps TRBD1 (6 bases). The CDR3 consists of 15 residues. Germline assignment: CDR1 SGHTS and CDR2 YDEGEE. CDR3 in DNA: TGTGCCAGCCCAGACCCACCGGGACACCCGAGCGAGCGGTACTTC. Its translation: CASPDPPGHPSERYF.

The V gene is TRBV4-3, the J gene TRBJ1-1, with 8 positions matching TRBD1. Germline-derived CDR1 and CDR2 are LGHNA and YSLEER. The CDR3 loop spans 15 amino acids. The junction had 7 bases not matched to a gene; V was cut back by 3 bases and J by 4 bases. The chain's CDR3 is CASSQADRAGTEAFF. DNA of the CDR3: TGCGCCAGCAGCCAGGCGGACAGGGCGGGCACTGAAGCTTTCTTT.